The sequence of this TCR beta chain was determined in a study of blood T cell repertoires in COVID-19. Study information: The analysed material was cDNA or gDNA that came from T cells, B-cell-depleted T cells, or PBMCs.

This CDR3 is 13 amino acids long. Trimming shortened V by 0 bases and J by 5 bases, and 7 bases separated the two germline ends. Germline V lookup: CDR1 MGHRA, CDR2 YSYEKL. Profiling relied on immunoSEQ multiplex PCR, and the TCRdb table lists in-frame clones only, not all of them. The data contain 150,000 or so clones, about 80% of them singletons. This receptor was taken from a man aged 45-65 years who had recovered from COVID-19. The chain carries TRBV4-1 and TRBJ1-1; TRBD1 might be the D (6 bases). Material: PBMCs or T cells enriched from blood (not recorded which). CDR3: CASSQERGTEAFF. The CDR3 bases are TGCGCCAGCAGCCAAGAAAGGGGGACTGAAGCTTTCTTT.